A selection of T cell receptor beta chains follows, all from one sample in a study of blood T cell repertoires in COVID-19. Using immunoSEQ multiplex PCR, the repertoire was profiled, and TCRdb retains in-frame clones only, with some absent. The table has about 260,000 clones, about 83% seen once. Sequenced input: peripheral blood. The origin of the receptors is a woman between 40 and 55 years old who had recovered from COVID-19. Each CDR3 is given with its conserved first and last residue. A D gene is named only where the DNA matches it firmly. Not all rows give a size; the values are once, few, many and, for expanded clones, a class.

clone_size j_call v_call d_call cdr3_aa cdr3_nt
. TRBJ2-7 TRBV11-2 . CASSLGGMGYEQYF TGTGCCAGCAGCTTAGGAGGGATGGGTTACGAGCAGTACTTC
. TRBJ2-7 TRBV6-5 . CASRGTVSSYEQYF TGTGCCAGCAGGGGTACAGTGAGCTCCTACGAGCAGTACTTC
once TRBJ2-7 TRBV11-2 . CASSLDLLTSSYEQYF TGTGCCAGCAGCTTAGATCTACTCACGAGCTCCTACGAGCAGTACTTC
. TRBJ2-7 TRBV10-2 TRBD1 CASRDRDRGPYEQYF TGCGCCAGCAGAGACCGGGACAGGGGACCCTACGAGCAGTACTTC
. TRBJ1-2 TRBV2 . CASRETGWEYGYTF TGTGCCAGCAGAGAAACAGGGTGGGAGTATGGCTACACCTTC
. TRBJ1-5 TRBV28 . CASSFYGQPQHF TGTGCCAGCAGTTTCTACGGGCAGCCCCAGCATTTT
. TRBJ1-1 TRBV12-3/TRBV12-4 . CASRFTGSTEAFF TGTGCCAGCAGGTTTACAGGGAGCACTGAAGCTTTCTTT
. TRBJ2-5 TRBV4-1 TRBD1 CASSQVSRTGPEETQYF TGCGCCAGCAGCCAAGTGTCCAGGACAGGGCCGGAAGAGACCCAGTACTTC
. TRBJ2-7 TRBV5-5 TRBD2 CASSLIAGGVDYEQYF TGTGCCAGCAGCTTGATTGCCGGGGGGGTTGACTACGAGCAGTACTTC
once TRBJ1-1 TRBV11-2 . CASSFRYQNTEAFF TGTGCCAGCAGCTTCCGGTATCAGAACACTGAAGCTTTCTTT
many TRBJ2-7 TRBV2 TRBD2 CASRGTSGGYEQYF TGTGCCAGCAGGGGGACTAGCGGGGGATACGAGCAGTACTTC
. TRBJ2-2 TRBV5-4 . CASSLDGGLNTGELFF TGTGCCAGCAGCTTGGACGGGGGGCTCAACACCGGGGAGCTGTTTTTT
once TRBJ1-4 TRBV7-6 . CASSLNALNEKLFF TGTGCCAGCAGCTTAAATGCGCTAAATGAAAAACTGTTTTTT
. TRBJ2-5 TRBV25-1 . CASTDSWAGETQYF TGTGCCAGCACGGACTCGTGGGCGGGAGAGACCCAGTACTTC
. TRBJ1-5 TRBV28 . CASSSLLYQPQHF TGTGCCAGCAGTTCACTACTCTATCAGCCCCAGCATTTT
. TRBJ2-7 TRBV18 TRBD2 CASSPASGGYEQYF TGTGCCAGCTCACCGGCTAGCGGGGGGTACGAGCAGTACTTC
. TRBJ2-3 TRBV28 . CASSLDYAPTDTQYF TGTGCCAGCAGTTTAGACTATGCCCCCACAGATACGCAGTATTTT
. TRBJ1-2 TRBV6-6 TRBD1 CASSYPGQGNYGYTF TGTGCCAGCAGTTACCCCGGACAGGGGAACTATGGCTACACCTTC
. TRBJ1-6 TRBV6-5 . CASSYSFGEVNSPLHF TGTGCCAGCAGTTACTCGTTTGGGGAGGTGAATTCACCCCTCCACTTT
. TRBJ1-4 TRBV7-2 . CASSSSATVTNEKLFF TGTGCCAGCAGCTCCTCGGCGACAGTTACTAATGAAAAACTGTTTTTT
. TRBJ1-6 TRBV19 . CASKAGGGSPLHF TGTGCCAGTAAGGCGGGGGGCGGTTCACCCCTCCACTTT
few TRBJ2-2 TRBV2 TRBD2 CASRVAGGFTGELFF TGTGCCAGCAGAGTAGCGGGGGGGTTCACCGGGGAGCTGTTTTTT
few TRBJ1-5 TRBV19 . CASNPLEVGNQPQHF TGTGCCAGTAACCCACTTGAGGTCGGCAATCAGCCCCAGCATTTT
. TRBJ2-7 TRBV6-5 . CASSYGQDSSYEQYF TGTGCCAGCAGTTACGGGCAGGATAGCTCCTACGAGCAGTACTTC
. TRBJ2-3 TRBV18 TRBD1 CASSPPVGQGTDTQYF TGTGCCAGCTCACCACCGGTTGGACAGGGCACAGATACGCAGTATTTT
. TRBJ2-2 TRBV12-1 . CASTSGTGCTGELFF TGTGCCAGCACTTCGGGGACAGGGTGCACCGGGGAGCTGTTTTTT
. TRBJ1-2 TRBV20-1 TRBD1 CSASRGDRVNYGYTF TGCAGTGCTAGTCGGGGGGACAGGGTAAACTATGGCTACACCTTC
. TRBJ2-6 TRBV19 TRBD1 CASSKRTGNAGANVLTF TGTGCCAGTAGTAAGAGGACAGGAAATGCTGGGGCCAACGTCCTGACTTTC
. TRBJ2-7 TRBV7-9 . CASSLGPSYEQYF TGTGCCAGCAGCTTGGGCCCATCCTACGAGCAGTACTTC
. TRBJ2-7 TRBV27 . CASSLSKGDRDPYEQYF TGTGCCAGCAGTTTATCGAAGGGCGACAGAGATCCTTACGAGCAGTACTTC
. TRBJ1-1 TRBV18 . CASSPSGDTEAFF TGTGCCAGCTCACCCTCAGGGGACACTGAAGCTTTCTTT
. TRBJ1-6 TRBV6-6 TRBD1 CASRNRGQNSPLHF TGTGCCAGCAGGAACAGGGGACAGAATTCACCCCTCCACTTT
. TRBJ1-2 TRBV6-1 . CASSESVQPLYGYTF TGTGCCAGCAGTGAATCAGTACAACCCCTTTATGGCTACACCTTC
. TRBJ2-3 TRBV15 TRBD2 CATTSGGIDTQYF TGTGCCACCACTAGCGGGGGAATAGATACGCAGTATTTT
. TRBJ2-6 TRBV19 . CASSIEGANVLTF TGTGCCAGTAGTATTGAGGGGGCCAACGTCCTGACTTTC
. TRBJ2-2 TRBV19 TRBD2 CASSRQGGMNTGELFF TGTGCCAGTAGCCGTCAGGGAGGGATGAACACCGGGGAGCTGTTTTTT
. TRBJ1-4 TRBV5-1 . CASSLEVGDYEKLFF TGCGCCAGCAGCTTGGAGGTAGGGGACTATGAAAAACTGTTTTTT
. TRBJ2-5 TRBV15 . CATRSTGSWETQYF TGTGCCACCAGAAGTACAGGGTCCTGGGAGACCCAGTACTTC
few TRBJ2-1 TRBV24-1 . CATRSRAHEQFF TGTGCCACCAGATCCAGGGCCCATGAGCAGTTCTTC
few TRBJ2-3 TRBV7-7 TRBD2 CASSKERGGTDTQYF TGTGCCAGCAGTAAGGAGCGGGGAGGGACAGATACGCAGTATTTT
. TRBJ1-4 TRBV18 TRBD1 CASSTGQGVKEKLFF TGTGCCAGCTCAACGGGACAGGGGGTAAAGGAAAAACTGTTTTTT
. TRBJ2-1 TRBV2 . CASSEGRVAGYNEQFF TGTGCCAGCAGTGAAGGTCGCGTGGCAGGCTACAATGAGCAGTTCTTC
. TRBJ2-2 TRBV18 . CASSPLGAVNTGELFF TGTGCCAGCTCACCCTTAGGCGCGGTGAACACCGGGGAGCTGTTTTTT
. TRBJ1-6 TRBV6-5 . CASSYTGTRRSPLHF TGTGCCAGCAGTTACACAGGGACCCGCCGGTCTCCCCTCCACTTT
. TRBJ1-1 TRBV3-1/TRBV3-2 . CASSQLSGNTEAFF TGTGCCAGCAGCCAACTCTCAGGGAACACTGAAGCTTTCTTT
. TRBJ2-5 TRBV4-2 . CASSQGRSGETQYF TGTGCCAGCAGCCAAGGCCGGAGCGGAGAGACCCAGTACTTC
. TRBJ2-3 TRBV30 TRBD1 CAWKGTVSTDTQYF TGTGCCTGGAAAGGGACAGTTAGCACAGATACGCAGTATTTT
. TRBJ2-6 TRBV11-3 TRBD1 CASRGKPGQGPFGANVLTF TGTGCCAGCAGAGGGAAGCCGGGACAGGGCCCCTTTGGGGCCAACGTCCTGACTTTC
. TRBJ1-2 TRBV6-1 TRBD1 CASSERGQGARGYTF TGTGCCAGCAGTGAAAGGGGACAGGGGGCGCGGGGCTACACCTTC
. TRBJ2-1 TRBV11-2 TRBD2 CASSPRGDNEQFF TGTGCCAGCAGCCCTCGGGGGGACAATGAGCAGTTCTTC
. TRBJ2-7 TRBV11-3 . CASSLDQSYEQYF TGTGCCAGCAGCTTAGACCAGTCCTACGAGCAGTACTTC
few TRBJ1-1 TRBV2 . CASSEGPGTEAFF TGTGCCAGCAGTGAAGGTCCGGGCACTGAAGCTTTCTTT
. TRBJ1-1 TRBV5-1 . CASSTRTGDPEAFF TGCGCCAGCAGCACTCGGACGGGAGACCCTGAAGCTTTCTTT
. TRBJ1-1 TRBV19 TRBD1 CASSTRPGGLAFF TGTGCCAGTAGCACTCGTCCAGGGGGATTGGCTTTCTTT
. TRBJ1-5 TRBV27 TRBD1 CASAYTGGVQPQHF TGTGCCAGCGCCTACACAGGGGGTGTTCAGCCCCAGCATTTT